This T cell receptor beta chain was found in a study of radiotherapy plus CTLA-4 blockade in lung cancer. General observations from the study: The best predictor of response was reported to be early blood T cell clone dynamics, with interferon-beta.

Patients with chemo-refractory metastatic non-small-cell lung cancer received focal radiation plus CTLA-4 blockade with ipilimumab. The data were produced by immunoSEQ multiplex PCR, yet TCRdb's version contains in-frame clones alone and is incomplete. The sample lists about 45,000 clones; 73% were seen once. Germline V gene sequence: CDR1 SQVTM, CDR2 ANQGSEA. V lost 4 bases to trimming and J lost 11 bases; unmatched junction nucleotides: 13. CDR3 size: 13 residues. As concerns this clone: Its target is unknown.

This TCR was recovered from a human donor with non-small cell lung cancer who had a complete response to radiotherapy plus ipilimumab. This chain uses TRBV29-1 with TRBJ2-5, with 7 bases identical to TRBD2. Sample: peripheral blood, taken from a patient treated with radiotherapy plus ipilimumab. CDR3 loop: CSVGRGTGGEQYF. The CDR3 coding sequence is TGCAGCGTTGGACGGGGCACTGGGGGGGAGCAGTACTTC.